The 16 T cell receptor beta chains listed next were all sequenced from one sample in a study of T-cell reconstitution after alpha-beta-depleted transplantation in children. Library preparation (for TCRbeta) was performed with unique molecular identifiers. TCRdb re-called the PCR reads through MiXCR, storing one row per CDR3 protein. The table shows about 640,000 distinct CDR3 sequences, with roughly 17% occurring only once. This material consisted of PBMCs from the stem cell graft donor, taken from the stem cell graft. These receptors originate from a human donor who donated a stem cell graft to a child with acute myeloid leukemia.

The V call is TRBV5-1, the J call TRBJ2-1; no firm D call. CDR3 length equals 15 residues. The V gene's germline CDR1 is SGHRS and CDR2 YFSETQ. Trimming pared 0 bases from V and 3 bases from J, leaving 10 bases between. CDR3 sequence: CASSLEPGYYNEQFF. CDR3 nucleotides: TGCGCCAGCAGCTTGGAGCCTGGCTACTACAATGAGCAGTTCTTC. The whole variable domain, remainder taken from reference TRBV5-1 and TRBJ2-1, is KAGVTQTPRYLIKTRGQQVTLSCSPISGHRSVSWYQQTPGQGLQFLFEYFSETQRNKGNFPGRFSGRQFSNSRSEMNVSTLELGDSALYLCASSLEPGYYNEQFFGPGTRLTVL.

The chain joins TRBV25-1 to TRBJ2-1, with 7 nucleotides matching TRBD2. The J segment lost 2 bases and the V segment lost 3 bases, leaving 4 bases of the junction unmatched. The germline CDR1 and CDR2 sequences are MGHDK and SYGVNS. This CDR3 contains 15 residues. CDR3 residues: CASSDREGTYNEQFF. The CDR3 DNA is TGTGCCAGCAGTGACAGGGAGGGAACCTACAATGAGCAGTTCTTC.

There are a few counts of this clonotype. The chain links TRBV4-3 to TRBJ2-1, with 9 positions matching TRBD2. Per germline, CDR1 LGHNA and CDR2 YSLEER. The CDR3 extends over 17 amino acids. The ends lost 1 base at V and 4 bases at J; junction bases unmatched: 8. CDR3 coding DNA: TGCGCCAGCAGCCAAGTCCCGAGCGGGGGGACTTACAATGAGCAGTTCTTC. Translated: CASSQVPSGGTYNEQFF.

This clonotype was picked up many times. The J gene is TRBJ2-3, the V gene TRBV20-1; weak D call: TRBD1 (6 bases). Germline CDR1 is DFQATT and CDR2 is SNEGSKA (reference sequence). Trimming took off 0 bases at V and 9 bases at J, with 10 bases between the two ends. CDR3 length equals 12 residues. CDR3 DNA: TGCAGTGCTAGAGAGGGGGCCGTGACGCAGTATTTT. It codes for CSAREGAVTQYF.

The V and J genes are TRBV6-2 or TRBV6-3 and TRBJ2-2; 7 positions match TRBD2. The CDR3 length is 14 residues. V lost 5 bases to trimming and J lost 4 bases; unmatched junction nucleotides: 4. CDR1 and CDR2 from the germline V gene are MNHEY and SVGEGT. The CDR3 sequence is CASSAGLGTGELFF. The CDR3 region has the DNA TGTGCCAGCAGTGCCGGACTAGGCACCGGGGAGCTGTTTTTT.

This clonotype was seen a few times. V gene TRBV12-3 or TRBV12-4 combines with J gene TRBJ2-4; TRBD2 matches at 8 bases. The J segment lost 6 bases and the V segment lost 4 bases, leaving 8 bases of the junction unmatched. The CDR3 contains 15 residues. The CDR3 sequence: CASSYGSGALNIQYF. The CDR3 region has the DNA TGTGCCAGCAGTTACGGTAGCGGGGCTTTAAACATTCAGTACTTC.

The chain recombines TRBV10-3 with TRBJ2-2, with D perhaps TRBD1 or TRBD2 (5 bases each). Germline V gene data show CDR1 as ENHRY and CDR2 as SYGVKD. This CDR3 is built from 17 residues. V lost 0 bases, J lost 4 bases, and 15 bases lay in between. The CDR3 coding sequence is TGTGCCATCAGTGAGTCGACAGCGGACTGGGGCACCGGGGAGCTGTTTTTT. It yields the protein CAISESTADWGTGELFF.

This clonotype was counted many times. V and J are TRBV20-1 and TRBJ2-5; no reliable D call. Trimming stripped 7 bases from V and 3 bases from J, with 9 bases between. Germline CDR1 DFQATT, CDR2 SNEGSKA (reference sequence). The CDR3 consists of 11 residues. The DNA for the CDR3 is TGCAGTGGGGAAATAAAAGAGACCCAGTACTTC. It translates to CSGEIKETQYF.

This clonotype was detected ten times or more. Written as DNA, the CDR3 is TGCAGCGTTAAACGACAGGGAATGAACACTGAAGCTTTCTTT. This sequence encodes CSVKRQGMNTEAFF. J is TRBJ1-1 and V is TRBV29-1; 7 bases align to TRBD1. This CDR3 has 14 residues. V dropped 5 bases and J dropped 0; count of bases not matched to a gene: 6. From germline, CDR1 is SQVTM and CDR2 ANQGSEA.

This clonotype was counted at least ten times. V gene TRBV20-1 combines with J gene TRBJ2-3; D may be TRBD2 (7 bases). This CDR3 contains 15 residues. The germline V and J ends were trimmed by 4 bases and 2 bases, with 16 bases remaining between them. Germline loops: CDR1 DFQATT, CDR2 SNEGSKA (reference sequence). CDR3 amino acids: CSAKGGAGFTDTQYF. For the CDR3, the DNA is TGCAGTGCTAAGGGGGGGGCTGGATTCACAGATACGCAGTATTTT.

This clonotype was seen at least ten times. The chain links TRBV6-5 to TRBJ2-3, with 7 bases aligning to TRBD1. With 1 base clipped from V and 5 bases from J, the junction kept 3 bases outside the gene matches. The CDR3 consists of 14 residues. Germline lookup yields CDR1 MNHEY and CDR2 SVGAGI. CDR3 DNA sequence: TGTGCCAGCAGTTACTGGCGGACAGGAGATACGCAGTATTTT. Amino acids: CASSYWRTGDTQYF.

In DNA form, the CDR3 reads TGTGCCACCAGCAGAGATTCGACCAGGGAATCACCCCTCCACTTT. It encodes CATSRDSTRESPLHF. This sequence joins TRBV15 and TRBJ1-6, with D perhaps matching TRBD1 (5 bases). The CDR3 extends over 15 amino acids. V shed 0 bases and J shed 10 bases, with 13 bases lying between them. CDR1 is LNHNV and CDR2 is YYDKDF in the germline V gene (reference sequence).

A few counts support this clonotype. The V gene is TRBV21-1, the J gene TRBJ1-1. TRBV21-1 is reported as a pseudogene. The CDR3 is 18 amino acids. As DNA, the CDR3 is TGTGCCAGCAGCAAAGTGGGTGGGGAGGGTGTGAAGACCACTGAAGCTTTCTTT. Translating gives CASSKVGGEGVKTTEAFF.

This clonotype was recorded at least ten times. The chain joins TRBV28 to TRBJ2-7; tentatively, D is TRBD1 (6 bases). The CDR3 sequence is 15 residues long. The ends were cut back, 2 bases at V and 5 bases at J, with 16 bases in the middle. Germline V gene sequence: CDR1 MDHEN, CDR2 SYDVKM. The CDR3, as DNA: TGTGCCAGCAGTTTAGAACAGGGTATCATCCACGAGCAGTACGTC. It specifies CASSLEQGIIHEQYV.

V gene TRBV7-2 combines with J gene TRBJ1-2, with D possibly being TRBD1 (5 bases). V was cut by 1 base and J by 7 bases, with 13 bases left in between. The CDR3 spans 14 residues. Germline CDR1 SGHTA, CDR2 FQGNSA. The CDR3 nucleotides are TGTGCCAGCAGCTTAGATGGGTATAGGGGTGGCTACACCTTC. The encoded protein is CASSLDGYRGGYTF.

A word on this clonotype: The junction shows a germline mismatch at one end, possibly a read error. CDR3 sequence reads: CACSQVSGTASSFF. CDR3 DNA sequence: TGTGCCTGCAGCCAAGTATCCGGGACAGCCTCCTCCTTCTTT. The chain uses TRBV3-1 and TRBJ1-1, with 7 bases identical to TRBD1. Germline CDR1 and CDR2: LGHDT and YNNKEL (reference sequence). The CDR3 loop spans 14 amino acids.